This TCR beta chain was documented in a study of blood T cell dynamics during melanoma immunotherapy (dated by TCRdb to the early 2020s). A note on the overall study: Patients had metastatic melanoma and received first-line pembrolizumab or nivolumab plus ipilimumab as standard of care in the United Kingdom. To identify early correlates of response, the study profiled peripheral T cell receptor repertoires in patients with metastatic melanoma before and after one cycle of checkpoint inhibitor therapy. The training cohort consisted of consecutive patients, while an additional independent group of patients from the same centre was pooled to form an external validation set.

Of note for this clone: Its antigen specificity is not known. It has no much larger one-base neighbor in the sample; base qualities were not kept.

Every bulk PBMC sample was loaded with the same fixed amount of roughly 400 ng of DNA. Following the manufacturer instructions, the immunoSEQ TCRb Assay kit was used to amplify TCR beta CDR3 sequences from genomic DNA. The KAPA Library Quantification Kit for Illumina platforms was used to quantify the pooled libraries by qPCR. Pooled libraries were clustered at 0.6-1.1 pM and sequenced on an Illumina NextSeq 500. From the authors' description of their analysis: Analysis of the TCR data relied on immunoSEQ ANALYZER and the R LymphoSeq package. A rearrangement efficiency score was calculated as productive divided by the sum of productive and non-productive CDR3 sequences. Clonality was assessed using the Gini coefficient and diversity using the Renyi index at alpha=1, with pairwise comparisons between timepoints within each patient. In LymphoSeq, clonal relatedness was computed using an edit distance of 3, and repertoire similarity was computed using the Bhattacharyya coefficient. To classify response, a linear discriminant analysis based on week-3 changes in clonality and diversity was built using the R MASS and caret packages. Imported from immuneACCESS, the table was reduced by TCRdb to in-frame sequences with V and J called. These copies leave out some clones; in studies compared against another copy, an unresolved V gene accounts for under half, and the cause of the remainder is not known. From that table come the V and J calls and clone size; the DNA was used to work out D and trimming. The sample includes under 8,000 clones, with around 80% observed a single time. The ten biggest clones cover 35% to 45% of the sample.

Broad study findings and their caveats: Whether the T cell clones driving repertoire changes were melanoma-specific or reflected general immune activation could not be determined in the study. The relatively small sample size was acknowledged as something that could potentially limit how far the results can be generalized. A bifurcated reorganization of the PBMC repertoire at W3, with increased clonality or increased diversity, was observed in patients who later achieved disease control, unlike in progressors.

The germline V gene (reference sequence) sets CDR1 to WNHNN and CDR2 to SYGVQD. Including cysteine and phenylalanine, the CDR3 has 13 amino acids. Only CDR3 DNA remains: 39 bases, in frame from the first base. Trimming at the junction amounts to 4 bases on V and 5 bases on J, and the germline ends lie 9 bases apart. The time point label of this sample denotes: pre-treatment baseline. Blood samples were taken at two points: before treatment (T0) and at week 3 (W3), which came after the first cycle of checkpoint blockade. Except for a couple of patients with rapid clinical progression, response was assessed 12 weeks after the first infusion by RECIST 1.1; disease control meant complete response, partial response or stable disease. Any patient who had received prior systemic cancer treatment, was on concomitant immunosuppressant therapy or had synchronous other active malignancies was excluded. TCR beta was sequenced in both bulk PBMC and plasma cell-free DNA in order to track circulating cells as well as T cell turnover. Lymphoprep and SepMate tubes were used to isolate PBMC from blood, and red cell lysis was then performed. QIAamp DNA Blood Mini kits were used to extract DNA from PBMC and sorted T cell subsets.

Sequencing was performed on blood, taken from a patient treated with checkpoint blockade. The chain is assembled from TRBV10-1 and TRBJ1-5; no confident D gene assignment can be made. The clonotype originates from a human donor with melanoma. Some clones in this sample may be carry-over from other donors' samples. The DNA sequence is given as TGCGCCAGCAGTGCAGGCCGGGATCAGCCCCAGCATTTT. This translates into CASSAGRDQPQHF.